This is a list of T cell receptor beta chains from one sample in a study of OX40 agonist ivuxolimab in advanced cancers. Some clones are missing from TCRdb's copy, which holds only in-frame ones; the method was immunoSEQ multiplex PCR. Here the sample spans approximately 67,000 clones, over 75% being singletons. Sequences were derived from CD4+ or CD8+ T cells sorted from blood, sampled in a trial of the OX40 agonist ivuxolimab. The origin of the receptors is an adult with an advanced solid tumor such as melanoma, head and neck, liver or kidney cancer. CDR3s include the opening cysteine and the closing phenylalanine or tryptophan. A D gene is named only where the DNA matches it firmly. Clone size, where shown, is once, few, many, or a class for clones that have expanded.

>14|NA|NA|TRBJ1-2|TRBV2
CASRRVAGTYGYTF
TGTGCCAGCAGGAGGGTGGCAGGGACGTATGGCTACACCTTC
>15|NA|TRBD1|TRBJ1-2|TRBV5-1
CASSLNTGGNYGYTF
TGCGCCAGCAGCTTGAACACAGGGGGAAACTATGGCTACACCTTC
>14|NA|NA|TRBJ2-1|TRBV11-2
CASSPDYSYNEQFF
TGTGCCAGCAGCCCGGATTACTCCTACAATGAGCAGTTCTTC
>12|few|NA|TRBJ2-3|TRBV2
CASSVSTDTQYF
TGTGCCAGCAGTGTTAGCACAGATACGCAGTATTTT
>14|NA|NA|TRBJ2-1|TRBV6-5
CASREGLIYNEQFF
TGTGCCAGCAGAGAGGGACTGATCTACAATGAGCAGTTCTTC
>15|NA|NA|TRBJ2-2|TRBV6-5
CASRPVGADTGELFF
TGTGCCAGCAGGCCGGTTGGAGCGGACACCGGGGAGCTGTTTTTT
>11|once|NA|TRBJ2-2|TRBV10-2
CASRVWQELFF
TGCGCCAGCAGAGTTTGGCAGGAGCTGTTTTTT
>15|few|TRBD2|TRBJ2-5|TRBV9
CASSVAGLAGETQYF
TGTGCCAGCAGCGTAGCAGGACTAGCGGGAGAGACCCAGTACTTC
>13|NA|NA|TRBJ2-7|TRBV5-8
CASSLDTAYEQYF
TGTGCCAGCAGCTTGGATACCGCCTACGAGCAGTACTTC
>15|NA|NA|TRBJ1-5|TRBV7-2
CASSLSPRANQPQHF
TGTGCCAGCAGCTTATCGCCCAGGGCAAATCAGCCCCAGCATTTT
>15|NA|NA|TRBJ2-2|TRBV7-9
CASSLIGLNTGELFF
TGTGCCAGCAGCCTAATCGGATTGAACACCGGGGAGCTGTTTTTT
>14|NA|NA|TRBJ2-3|TRBV13
CASSLGGGGNTQYF
TGTGCCAGCAGCTTAGGGGGTGGAGGGAATACGCAGTATTTT
>16|NA|TRBD1|TRBJ1-5|TRBV4-1
CASSQARAGTGEPQHF
TGCGCCAGCAGCCAAGCTCGAGCCGGGACAGGGGAACCCCAGCATTTT
>13|NA|NA|TRBJ2-1|TRBV10-2
CASSLDRYNEQFF
TGCGCCAGCAGTCTGGACAGATACAATGAGCAGTTCTTC
>11|few|TRBD1|TRBJ1-2|TRBV5-5
CASSWDRYYTF
TGTGCCAGCAGCTGGGACAGATACTACACCTTC
>14|NA|TRBD1|TRBJ1-1|TRBV19
CASSTPGGRTEAFF
TGTGCCAGTAGTACACCAGGGGGAAGGACTGAAGCTTTCTTT
>15|NA|NA|TRBJ2-7|TRBV7-3
CASSLTGDTTYEQYF
TGTGCCAGCAGCTTAACCGGAGACACGACCTACGAGCAGTACTTC
>15|NA|TRBD1|TRBJ2-2|TRBV2
CASSLRDRDTGELFF
TGTGCCAGCAGCCTCCGGGACAGGGACACCGGGGAGCTGTTTTTT